The sequence of this T cell receptor beta chain was determined in a study of blood T cell repertoires in COVID-19 (dated by TCRdb to the early 2020s). In the study overall: Samples from collaborators originated in the United States, Italy and Spain and spanned both the acute and convalescent phases of COVID-19. The prospective study material was composed of cDNA or gDNA derived from T cells, B-cell-depleted T cells, or PBMCs. Deeply sampled blood TCRbeta repertoires from subjects exposed to, actively infected with, or recovered from COVID-19 were included in the dataset. The repertoires were released in a freely available public database intended as a resource for research on the immune response to SARS-CoV-2. Samples came from the ongoing ImmuneRACE study (first 160 participants) plus 1,254 subjects from 6 global collaborators. Nearly every sample came with metadata listing a de-identified subject ID, COVID-19 status, age in years and sex. Where available, HLA class I and class II types were taken from metadata supplied by the sample provider and were not determined by assay-based typing.

CDR1 and CDR2 are read off the germline V gene (reference sequence) as LNHDA and SQIVND. The CDR3 numbers 15 residues from cysteine through phenylalanine. Only the CDR3 region is kept as DNA, spanning 45 bases read in frame from base 1. The junction carries 12 bases between V and J, which are trimmed by 4 bases and 0 bases respectively. Details on this clone: Its antigen has not been determined. No much larger clone is present one base from it, and per-base qualities are unavailable.

Each collaborating institution followed its own protocols to collect whole blood in K2EDTA tubes. For TCRbeta analysis, collaborator samples were shipped as frozen whole blood, as isolated PBMCs, or as DNA extracted from either sample type. Overall study results and their limits: How much clinical and demographic metadata was included differed by source and by participant, and the metadata was provided uncurated.

TCRbeta CDR3 regions were amplified from genomic DNA by means of the immunoSEQ Assay, a bias-controlled multiplex PCR. The published analysis was carried out like this. The number of nucleated cells in each sample was estimated by amplification of reference gene primers within the assay. To quantify the absolute abundance of each unique TCRbeta CDR3 rearrangement, sequence reads were collapsed and filtered. For each sample, productive Simpson clonality was calculated by taking the square root of Simpson's diversity index across productive rearrangements. TCRdb obtained this table from immuneACCESS and retained in-frame rearrangements with V and J assigned. These tables miss some clones; where compared with another copy, unresolved V genes account for less than half of the shortfall, and the remainder is unexplained. D and trimming come from the DNA, and the V and J calls and clone size come from that table. The sample table records 400,000 to 500,000 clones; roughly 89% of these occur just once. The biggest ten clones account for over 1.3% of the sample.

Sequenced input: peripheral blood. The receptor comes from a woman aged 30 to 39 with active or convalescent COVID-19. The chain was built from TRBV19 and TRBJ1-1; D gene: possibly TRBD1, on 5 matching bases. The bases read TGTGCCAGTAGTAAAGGGGCACACATGAACACTGAAGCTTTCTTT. It is translated as CASSKGAHMNTEAFF. The full variable domain, completed from the reference TRBV19 and TRBJ1-1 proteins outside the CDR3, reads DGGITQSPKYLFRKEGQNVTLSCEQNLNHDAMYWYRQDPGQGLRLIYYSQIVNDFQKGDIAEGYSVSREKKESFPLTVTSAQKNPTAFYLCASSKGAHMNTEAFFGQGTRLTVV.